This passage covers 25 T cell receptor beta chains from one sample sequenced in a study of shared clonotypes between healthy human individuals. The repertoire was sequenced with immunoSEQ multiplex PCR; TCRdb's copy has only in-frame clones and lacks some. Found here are 2 million to 2.5 million clones, 90% to 95% of them singletons; the top ten hold approximately 0.36%. Sequencing was carried out using naive CD4+ T cells from PBMCs. Regarding subset: CD45RA+ positively selected. These receptors all come from a man between 18 and 35 years old in good health. Some clones in this sample may be carry-over from other donors' samples.

The chain carries TRBV7-9 and TRBJ1-3; TRBD1 is a possible D gene (6 bases). Trimming left V 5 bases short and J 4 bases short, with 18 bases between. The CDR3 contains 16 residues. Germline loops: CDR1 SEHNR, CDR2 FQNEAQ (reference sequence). CDR3: CASSPGQRQVGNTIYF. The CDR3, as DNA: TGTGCCAGCAGCCCCGGACAGCGACAGGTCGGAAACACCATATATTTT.

The V and J genes are TRBV2 and TRBJ1-1; D unclear. Trimming took 2 bases from V and 1 from J, leaving 11 bases between them. Germline loops: CDR1 SNHLY, CDR2 FYNNEI. This CDR3 comprises 15 residues. CDR3 nucleotide sequence: TGTGCCAGCAGTGAATTCGGGCCTGGGAACACTGAAGCTTTCTTT. Its translation is CASSEFGPGNTEAFF.

The chain recombines TRBV4-3 with TRBJ2-3; the match to TRBD2 covers 8 bases. The CDR3 extends over 16 amino acids. Germline V CDR1 and CDR2: LGHNA, YSLEER. V lost 0 bases and J lost 5; bases outside the gene matches: 7. The DNA of the CDR3 is TGCGCCAGCAGCCAAGATCTACCGGGAGGGCAAGATACGCAGTATTTT. It specifies CASSQDLPGGQDTQYF.

The sample holds one count of this clone. The rearrangement uses TRBV5-4 and TRBJ2-4, with D perhaps being TRBD1 or TRBD2 (5 bases each). Germline values: CDR1 SGHNT, CDR2 YYREEE (reference sequence). The length of the CDR3 is 15 residues. Trimming left V 5 bases short and J 0 bases short, with 12 bases between. The chain's CDR3 is CASSTGQLAKNIQYF. The DNA of the CDR3 is TGTGCCAGCAGTACGGGGCAGCTAGCCAAAAACATTCAGTACTTC.

This rearrangement joins TRBV19 to TRBJ1-1, with D perhaps TRBD1 (5 bases). CDR1 is LNHDA, CDR2 SQIVND, per germline (reference sequence). This CDR3 spans 13 amino acids. Trimming took 6 bases from V and 1 from J, leaving 9 bases between them. CDR3 in DNA: TGTGCCAGTAGGCCAACAGGGAACACTGAAGCTTTCTTT. This translates into CASRPTGNTEAFF.

CDR3 residues: CASSLGGRVADTQYF. CDR3 in DNA: TGTGCCAGCAGTTTAGGTGGTAGGGTGGCAGATACGCAGTATTTT. The genes are TRBV27 and TRBJ2-3; D unresolved. The CDR3 contains 15 residues. The germline V and J ends were trimmed by 2 bases and 4 bases, with 13 bases remaining between them. Germline V gene sequence: CDR1 MNHEY, CDR2 SMNVEV (reference sequence).

The J gene is TRBJ2-7, the V gene TRBV6-6, with D uncertain. This CDR3 contains 15 residues. Germline V gene data show CDR1 as MNHNY and CDR2 as SVGAGI (reference sequence). The V gene lost 5 bases and the J gene lost 0 bases, with 14 bases spanning the gap. CDR3 region: CASSSPDKSSYEQYF. The CDR3 DNA reads TGTGCCAGCAGTAGCCCCGACAAGAGCTCCTACGAGCAGTACTTC.

The gene calls are TRBV18 and TRBJ2-2; D is ambiguous. Looked up from germline, CDR1 is KGHSH and CDR2 is LQKENI. V lost 3 bases and J lost 1, with 12 bases in between. The CDR3 consists of 16 residues. The CDR3 DNA follows: TGTGCCAGCTCACCCCAGACGGCTATGAACACCGGGGAGCTGTTTTTT. This codes for CASSPQTAMNTGELFF.

This rearrangement joins TRBV7-6 to TRBJ2-7; 11 nucleotides line up with TRBD1. After removal of 5 bases from V and 3 bases from J, the junction contained 6 bases not matched to a gene. The CDR3 spans 15 residues. Germline CDR1 is SGHVS and CDR2 is FNYEAQ. In DNA, the CDR3 is TGTGCCAGCAGCATAACCGGGACAGGGGGCTACGAGCAGTACTTC. It translates to CASSITGTGGYEQYF.

The chain has TRBV18 and TRBJ1-2, with D possibly TRBD1 on 6 matching bases. Germline loops: CDR1 KGHSH, CDR2 LQKENI. The CDR3 runs 16 residues. V lost 3 bases to trimming and J lost 0 bases, with 14 bases between them. The CDR3 DNA reads TGTGCCAGCTCACCCTCAGGGGCCCGCGCTAACTATGGCTACACCTTC. This translates into CASSPSGARANYGYTF.

Only a few counts were recorded for this clone. The J gene is TRBJ1-1, the V gene TRBV29-1; D gene unclear. Trimming removed 4 bases at V and 7 bases at J, with 13 bases between. Germline V gene lookup returns CDR1 SQVTM and CDR2 ANQGSEA. The CDR3 spans 12 residues. CDR3 residues: CSVGSQIGEAFF. The DNA for the CDR3 is TGCAGCGTTGGTAGCCAGATCGGTGAAGCTTTCTTT.

The chain carries TRBV7-2 and TRBJ2-7, with D maybe TRBD2 (5 bases). The V gene lost 6 bases and the J gene lost 0 bases, with 9 bases spanning the gap. There are 13 residues in the CDR3. Germline V CDR1 and CDR2: SGHTA, FQGNSA. CDR3 region: CASRETSSYEQYF. The CDR3, as DNA: TGTGCCAGCAGGGAAACTAGCTCCTACGAGCAGTACTTC.

V and J are TRBV15 and TRBJ1-3; D is unresolved. This CDR3 is 16 amino acids long. The germline V and J ends were trimmed by 2 bases and 1 base, with 12 bases remaining between them. Germline-derived CDR1 and CDR2 are LNHNV and YYDKDF (reference sequence). CDR3 in amino acids: CATSRPTLGSGNTIYF. The CDR3 DNA follows: TGTGCCACCAGCAGACCTACGTTGGGGTCTGGAAACACCATATATTTT.

This chain uses TRBV28 with TRBJ1-1; TRBD1 agrees at 7 bases. The CDR3 has 14 amino acids. Losses at the gene ends were 6 bases for V and 7 bases for J; bases not matched to a gene: 11. CDR1 is MDHEN and CDR2 is SYDVKM in the germline V gene. The CDR3 is CASRVIGQALEAFF. The DNA of the CDR3 is TGTGCCAGCAGGGTAATCGGACAGGCACTTGAAGCTTTCTTT.

The V and J genes are TRBV6-1 and TRBJ2-7; 9 positions agree with TRBD1. The CDR3 extends over 15 amino acids. Unmatched junction bases numbered 6, after V lost 3 bases and J lost 3 bases. Germline V lookup: CDR1 MNHNS, CDR2 SASEGT. CDR3 region: CASSDRQGEVYEQYF. The CDR3 nucleotides are TGTGCCAGCAGTGATCGACAGGGGGAGGTCTACGAGCAGTACTTC.

The genes are TRBV5-1 and TRBJ1-4; TRBD1 is a possible D gene (5 bases). The CDR3 loop spans 15 amino acids. Trimming took off 4 bases at V and 4 bases at J, with 14 bases between the two ends. Germline CDR1 and CDR2: SGHRS and YFSETQ. CDR3 sequence: CASSPVVGGNEKLFF. For the CDR3, the DNA is TGCGCCAGCAGCCCCGTGGTCGGGGGTAATGAAAAACTGTTTTTT.

The V and J genes are TRBV4-1 and TRBJ1-5; 9 nucleotides align to TRBD1. This CDR3 has 15 residues. The V segment lost 5 bases and the J segment 5 bases; nucleotides outside the gene matches: 7. From germline, CDR1 is MGHRA and CDR2 YSYEKL. DNA of the CDR3: TGCGCCAGCAGCGCGACAGGGGGAGGTTATCAGCCCCAGCATTTT. Residues: CASSATGGGYQPQHF.

CDR3 DNA: TGTGCCAGCTCACCGGCCCTCGAGCAGTACTTC. Residues: CASSPALEQYF. The chain employs TRBV18 and TRBJ2-7; D call uncertain. Germline V gene sequence: CDR1 KGHSH, CDR2 LQKENI. This CDR3 contains 11 residues. Trimming removed 3 bases from V and 6 bases from J, with 6 bases in between. Variable domain in full (rest from reference TRBV18 and TRBJ2-7): NAGVMQNPRHLVRRRGQEARLRCSPMKGHSHVYWYRQLPEEGLKFMVYLQKENIIDESGMPKERFSAEFPKEGPSILRIQQVVRGDSAAYFCASSPALEQYFGPGTRLTVT.

This chain joins TRBV6-1 and TRBJ2-1, with D possibly being TRBD2 (6 bases). From germline, CDR1 is MNHNS and CDR2 SASEGT. This CDR3 contains 13 residues. Deletions cut 7 bases from V and 2 bases from J, with 9 bases between. The CDR3 here is CASTPGAYNEQFF. Here the CDR3 DNA reads TGTGCCAGCACTCCGGGGGCCTACAATGAGCAGTTCTTC.

The chain recombines TRBV9 with TRBJ2-2; 8 bases are shared with TRBD1. Germline trimming cut 6 bases from V and 5 bases from J; bases unmatched to any gene: 9. CDR1 and CDR2 from the germline V gene are SGDLS and YYNGEE. The CDR3 totals 15 residues. This chain's CDR3 is CASTRGTGATGELFF. The CDR3 region has the DNA TGTGCCAGCACTCGCGGGACAGGCGCTACCGGGGAGCTGTTTTTT.

J is TRBJ2-1 and V is TRBV5-1; D remains unclear. Between the trimmed V and J ends, which lost 2 bases and 8 bases, there was a span of 17 bases. The CDR3 length is 15 residues. Germline CDR1 is SGHRS and CDR2 is YFSETQ. CDR3 loop: CASSFFRGTGDEQFF. The CDR3 DNA reads TGCGCCAGCAGCTTTTTCAGAGGAACGGGCGATGAGCAGTTCTTC.

J is TRBJ2-3 and V is TRBV5-1; D possibly corresponds to TRBD1 (6 bases). Trimming took 1 base from V and 0 from J, leaving 12 bases between them. The CDR3 is made up of 16 amino acids. The V gene's germline CDR1 is SGHRS and CDR2 YFSETQ. CDR3 residues: CASSLLTGLSTDTQYF. CDR3 coding DNA: TGCGCCAGCAGCTTGCTAACAGGGCTCAGCACAGATACGCAGTATTTT. The variable domain in full, with the rest retrieved from reference TRBV5-1 and TRBJ2-3, is KAGVTQTPRYLIKTRGQQVTLSCSPISGHRSVSWYQQTPGQGLQFLFEYFSETQRNKGNFPGRFSGRQFSNSRSEMNVSTLELGDSALYLCASSLLTGLSTDTQYFGPGTRLTVL.

This chain links TRBV5-6 with TRBJ2-2, with TRBD2 matching over 8 bases. Per germline, CDR1 SGHDT and CDR2 YYEEEE. V shed 4 bases and J 7 bases; nucleotides not matched to a gene: 9. This CDR3 contains 15 residues. This chain's CDR3 is CASSLWASGLGELFF. CDR3 DNA sequence: TGTGCCAGCAGCCTTTGGGCTAGCGGGCTCGGGGAGCTGTTTTTT.

This chain links TRBV18 with TRBJ1-5, with D uncertain. V lost 2 bases to trimming and J lost 6 bases, with 29 bases between them. The CDR3 contains 20 residues. Germline-derived CDR1 and CDR2 are KGHSH and LQKENI. In nucleotides, the CDR3 is TGTGCCAGCTCACCAAGTCCACCCGGACGGGAGAACGTTGTTGCTCAGCCCCAGCATTTT. Protein product: CASSPSPPGRENVVAQPQHF.

The chain employs TRBV14 and TRBJ1-5, with D hard to call. Trimming removed 2 bases at V and 3 bases at J, with 5 bases between. The CDR3 spans 13 residues. The germline V gene has CDR1 SGHDN and CDR2 FVKESK. CDR3 amino acids: CASSQQPNQPQHF. The CDR3 bases are TGTGCCAGCAGCCAACAGCCCAATCAGCCCCAGCATTTT.